This T cell receptor (beta chain) stems from a study of T cell responses to AZD1222 COVID-19 vaccine. On this clone: Its antigen is as yet unknown.

Repertoires were generated with immunoSEQ multiplex PCR, while TCRdb's copy carries only in-frame clones and drops some. The data hold 200,000 to 250,000 clones, with approximately 94% observed a single time. Notes on the study in general: When two AZD1222 doses had been given, Spike-specific TCR breadth and depth rose. A mostly white British donor set with more females was recruited, and clonal diversity was possibly underestimated. AZD1222 recipients seropositive at baseline numbered only five to seven.

The source was peripheral blood, collected 28 days after the second dose of the MenACWY control vaccine. The clonotype originates from an adult who received the MenACWY meningococcal vaccine as a control.

The CDR3 bases are TGCGCCAGCAGCCCTCCGGGACGGACGAACACTGAAGCTTTCTTT. It codes for CASSPPGRTNTEAFF. The chain carries TRBV5-1 and TRBJ1-1; the D gene is possibly TRBD1 (5 bases). Germline V gene sequence: CDR1 SGHRS, CDR2 YFSETQ. This CDR3 comprises 15 residues. Trimming took off 4 bases at V and 1 base at J, with 14 bases between the two ends.